Included here is one TCR beta chain sequence, with context. Its antigen is not known. The sample comes from a study of OX40 agonist ivuxolimab in advanced cancers. Across the study: Patients received intravenous ivuxolimab every 2 weeks at 0.01 to 10 mg/kg. The dose-escalation group included hepatocellular carcinoma, melanoma, renal cell carcinoma and head and neck cancer. Two cutaneous melanoma patients and one hepatocellular carcinoma patient, three in all, had partial responses.

CDR1 is SGHDN, CDR2 FVKESK, per germline. The V and J ends lost 1 base and 9 bases respectively, with 16 bases between them. This CDR3 contains 15 residues. Data came from immunoSEQ multiplex PCR; TCRdb stores just in-frame clones and leaves some out. The data contain approximately 70,000 clones, approximately 94% of them seen just once; the ten biggest clones take up more than 4.5%. Study-level results: Expanded clones belonging to CD8+ T cells outnumbered, on average, those of CD4+.

This specimen was CD4+ or CD8+ T cells sorted from blood, taken in a trial of the OX40 agonist ivuxolimab. This receptor was identified in an adult with an advanced solid tumor such as melanoma, head and neck, liver or kidney cancer. The chain links TRBV14 to TRBJ2-1, with D maybe TRBD2 (6 bases). This CDR3 is CASSQGGILQFEQFF. The CDR3 DNA reads as TGTGCCAGCAGCCAAGGCGGGATTCTACAATTTGAGCAGTTCTTC. Supplemented by reference TRBV14 and TRBJ2-1, the full variable domain reads EAGVTQFPSHSVIEKGQTVTLRCDPISGHDNLYWYRRVMGKEIKFLLHFVKESKQDESGMPNNRFLAERTGGTYSTLKVQPAELEDSGVYFCASSQGGILQFEQFFGPGTRLTVL.